In this sample, the clone carrying this T cell receptor (beta chain) turned up once. V lost 4 bases to trimming and J lost 5 bases; unmatched junction nucleotides: 11. The CDR3 runs to 15 residues. Germline V gene lookup returns CDR1 SGDLS and CDR2 YYNGEE. The repertoire was sequenced with immunoSEQ multiplex PCR; TCRdb's copy has only in-frame clones and lacks some. Among 360,000 or so clones listed, nearly 90% were seen once. The data were obtained in a study of blood T cell repertoires in COVID-19. The chain couples TRBV9 to TRBJ2-5; 7 positions match TRBD1. This receptor was identified in a woman aged 30 to 39 who had recovered from COVID-19. The sequenced sample was PBMCs or T cells enriched from blood (not recorded which). The CDR3 loop reads CASSPRDRVYETQYF. CDR3 sequence (DNA): TGTGCCAGCAGCCCCCGGGACAGAGTTTACGAGACCCAGTACTTC.